This TCR beta chain derives from a study of response to subunit inactivated influenza vaccine. MiXCR was run by TCRdb on the RT-PCR reads, yielding one entry per CDR3 protein. The sample has roughly 790,000 distinct CDR3 sequences; 21% are singletons. The TCR sequence derives from a man in his fifties who received an inactivated influenza vaccine. The sample in question was PBMCs from blood, obtained 5 to 6 days after vaccination.

The CDR3 region is CATSRDSPSGSSYNEQFF. CDR3 nucleotides: TGTGCCACCAGCAGAGATTCTCCTAGCGGAAGCTCCTACAATGAGCAGTTCTTC. The chain is built from TRBV15 and TRBJ2-1, with 7 bases fitting TRBD2. Trimming at V came to 0 bases and at J to 0 bases, leaving 8 bases not matched to a gene. CDR1 is LNHNV and CDR2 is YYDKDF in the germline V gene (reference sequence). The CDR3 loop spans 18 amino acids.